This TCR beta chain was identified in a study of response to subunit inactivated influenza vaccine. This clonotype was seen only a few times. TCRdb processed the RT-PCR reads anew with MiXCR; each CDR3 protein has one entry. This sample has roughly 540,000 distinct CDR3 sequences; around 21% occur once, and the top ten carry 2.5% to 3.5%. The CDR3 is made up of 13 amino acids. Trimming removed 2 bases from V and 3 bases from J, with 10 bases in between. CDR1 is GTSNPN and CDR2 is SVGIG in the germline V gene (reference sequence). The same specimen was also included in a second study, on T cells expressing NK-cell markers. As that study records: UMIs were included in TCR beta cDNA generated by 5'RACE template switching. All TCR beta repertoires analysed originated from sorted CD3+CD56+NKG2C+, CD3+CD56+NKG2C- and CD3+CD56-NKG2C+ T cells. One of the eight sequenced donors was seronegative, whereas the other seven were HCMV-seropositive. Among four donors, these clonotypes also ranked first in the CD3+CD56-NKG2C+ fraction. Expanded clones of NKG2C+ T cells had an unclear HCMV specificity.

The sequenced sample was CD4+ T cells sorted from PBMCs, obtained 12 days after vaccination. This TCR came from a man between 50 and 59 years old who received an inactivated influenza vaccine. The gene calls are TRBV30 and TRBJ2-5; a possible D gene is TRBD2 (5 bases). The CDR3 DNA follows: TGTGCCTGGAGTCGGACTCGGAAAGAGACCCAGTACTTC. It specifies CAWSRTRKETQYF.